The source of this TCR beta chain is a study of blood T cell repertoires in COVID-19. Across the whole study: Specimens from acute and convalescent COVID-19 originated in the United States, Italy and Spain. Sources were T cells, B-cell-depleted T cells, or PBMCs; the material itself was cDNA or gDNA.

In the authors' methods: The authors estimated nucleated cell counts from reference gene primer amplification. Sequencing used immunoSEQ multiplex PCR; TCRdb keeps in-frame clones, though not all of them. The V and J calls and clone size come from that table; D and trimming were worked out from the DNA. This sample yields some 120,000 clones, of which approximately 84% are seen a single time; 10% to 15% belongs to the top ten. Germline CDR1 MNHEY, CDR2 SVGAGI. V lost 0 bases to trimming and J lost 5 bases; unmatched junction nucleotides: 5. The CDR3 has 16 amino acids. The source material was peripheral blood. This rearrangement joins TRBV6-5 to TRBJ2-2, with 8 bases lining up with TRBD2. This clonotype originated in a woman in her sixties with acute or convalescent COVID-19. The CDR3, as DNA: TGTGCCAGCAGTTACTCTCCGGGACTAGAAACCGGGGAGCTGTTTTTT. This codes for CASSYSPGLETGELFF.